One T cell receptor beta chain is described in this entry. Only in-frame clones appear in the TCRdb table, and some are missing; sequencing was by immunoSEQ multiplex PCR. This table holds about 200,000 clones, about 89% found once. This sample is drawn from a study of blood T cell repertoires in COVID-19. V dropped 1 base and J dropped 7 bases, with 14 bases sitting between them. Germline loops: CDR1 SEHNR, CDR2 FQNEAQ (reference sequence). The CDR3 is 14 residues long. The sequenced sample consisted of PBMCs or T cells enriched from blood (not recorded which). This rearrangement joins TRBV7-9 to TRBJ2-7; the D gene is possibly TRBD2 (5 bases). The sequence came from a woman aged 18-30 years who had recovered from COVID-19. CDR3 DNA: TGTGCCAGCAGCTTAGAAAGACCATCGGGGGAGCAGTACTTC. Protein: CASSLERPSGEQYF.